This T cell receptor (beta chain) was found in a study of OX40 agonist ivuxolimab in advanced cancers. This CDR3 has 13 amino acids. CDR1 and CDR2 from the germline V gene are SGHRS and YFSETQ. V was pared by 4 bases and J by 6 bases, with 11 bases between. The table came from immunoSEQ multiplex PCR; TCRdb's copy has only in-frame clones and leaves some out. Found here are 7,000 to 9,500 clones, approximately 71% of them singletons; the top ten hold approximately 48%. Sequencing used CD4+ or CD8+ T cells sorted from blood, obtained in a trial of the OX40 agonist ivuxolimab. This chain connects TRBV5-1 to TRBJ2-1; D is uncertain. The TCR was taken from an adult with an advanced solid tumor such as melanoma, head and neck, liver or kidney cancer. CDR3 amino acids: CASSATVLNEQFF. The CDR3 DNA sequence: TGCGCCAGCAGCGCAACAGTACTCAATGAGCAGTTCTTC.